One and the same sample provided the 32 T cell receptor beta chains below, sequenced in a study of human T cells and chemical hapten exposure. The time point is: pre-sensitization, week 0. Documented treatment: therapeutic diphenylcyclopropenone sensitization with weekly scalp DPC. MiXCR was run by TCRdb on the RACE reads, yielding one entry per CDR3 protein. The sample records around 380,000 distinct CDR3 sequences, about 5% being singletons. Sequenced material: whole blood, taken in connection with sensitization to the hapten diphenylcyclopropenone (DPC). Source of these receptors: a woman between 18 and 30 years old with alopecia areata. Some clones in this sample may be carry-over from other donors' samples.

This clonotype has a handful of counts. This chain links TRBV6-2 or TRBV6-3 with TRBJ2-6; D may be TRBD1 or TRBD2 (5 bases each). Germline values: CDR1 MNHEY, CDR2 SVGEGT. This CDR3 comprises 14 residues. V was cut by 8 bases and J by 4 bases, with 12 bases left in between. The CDR3 DNA sequence: TGTGCCAGCGGTGGGGGTATGGGGGCCAACGTCCTGACTTTC. Translating gives CASGGGMGANVLTF.

The rearrangement joins TRBV4-1 to TRBJ2-7; TRBD2 might be the D (7 bases). The CDR3 is 15 amino acids. Germline values: CDR1 MGHRA, CDR2 YSYEKL. Trimming removed 0 bases at V and 3 bases at J, with 12 bases between. Here the CDR3 reads CASSQDGGGYYEQYF. CDR3 coding DNA: TGCGCCAGCAGCCAAGATGGGGGGGGCTACTACGAGCAGTACTTC.

V is TRBV6-5 and J is TRBJ2-4; no definite D call. This CDR3 has 10 residues. The V gene lost 8 bases and the J gene lost 9 bases, with 8 bases spanning the gap. Per the germline V gene, CDR1 is MNHEY and CDR2 is SVGAGI. The CDR3 loop reads CASLPSIQYF. The CDR3 bases are TGTGCCAGCCTTCCAAGCATTCAGTACTTC.

This clonotype was counted only a few times. This rearrangement joins TRBV6-5 to TRBJ2-2; tentatively, D is TRBD1 or TRBD2 (6 bases each). V was pared by 0 bases and J by 7 bases, with 9 bases between. This CDR3 region has 14 residues. Germline V gene sequence: CDR1 MNHEY, CDR2 SVGAGI. The CDR3 nucleotides are TGTGCCAGCAGTTACTCTGGGGGGCGCGGGGAGCTGTTTTTT. This encodes CASSYSGGRGELFF.

The sample holds a few counts of this clonotype. The J gene is TRBJ1-1, the V gene TRBV18; no firm D call. Looked up from germline, CDR1 is KGHSH and CDR2 is LQKENI. The germline V and J ends were trimmed by 3 bases and 7 bases, with 9 bases remaining between them. The CDR3 runs to 12 residues. The CDR3 loop is CASSPSQIEAFF. CDR3 bases: TGTGCCAGCTCACCGTCCCAGATTGAAGCTTTCTTT.

This chain links TRBV6-5 with TRBJ2-1; TRBD2 might be the D (6 bases). Between the trimmed V and J ends, which lost 0 bases and 12 bases, there was a span of 15 bases. The CDR3 has 14 amino acids. Germline CDR1 reads MNHEY; CDR2 reads SVGAGI. In DNA form, the CDR3 reads TGTGCCAGCAGTTACTCTGGCGGGATGTACGGGCAGTTCTTC. This translates into CASSYSGGMYGQFF.

This clonotype was recorded at least ten times. The chain recombines TRBV29-1 with TRBJ1-1; D not resolved. V was clipped by 2 bases and J by 4 bases, with 11 bases between them. This CDR3 comprises 13 residues. Germline CDR1 and CDR2: SQVTM and ANQGSEA. CDR3 amino acids: CSVEKGAGTEAFF. As DNA, the CDR3 is TGCAGCGTTGAAAAGGGTGCGGGCACTGAAGCTTTCTTT. The full variable domain, with the rest looked up from reference TRBV29-1 and TRBJ1-1, is SAVISQKPSRDICQRGTSLTIQCQVDSQVTMMFWYRQQPGQSLTLIATANQGSEATYESGFVIDKFPISRPNLTFSTLTVSNMSPEDSSIYLCSVEKGAGTEAFFGQGTRLTVV.

This clonotype was counted only a few times. The chain couples TRBV9 to TRBJ2-3; D is perhaps TRBD2 (6 bases). Trimming removed 0 bases at V and 7 bases at J, with 15 bases between. Germline V gene sequence: CDR1 SGDLS, CDR2 YYNGEE. The CDR3 has 15 amino acids. The CDR3 protein is CASSVDGGTTNTQYF. CDR3 coding DNA: TGTGCCAGCAGCGTAGATGGCGGGACGACGAATACGCAGTATTTT.

The V gene is TRBV4-3, the J gene TRBJ1-2; D remains unclear. Germline values: CDR1 LGHNA, CDR2 YSLEER. V shed 1 base and J shed 4 bases, with 16 bases lying between them. This CDR3 has 16 amino acids. CDR3 amino acids: CASSQGLDRVSYGYTF. For the CDR3, the DNA is TGCGCCAGCAGCCAAGGTCTCGATAGGGTGTCCTATGGCTACACCTTC.

This clonotype was seen ten or more times. The rearrangement joins TRBV3-1 to TRBJ2-3, with a tentative D call TRBD1 (5 bases). Germline values: CDR1 LGHDT, CDR2 YNNKEL (reference sequence). V was cut by 0 bases and J by 6 bases, with 7 bases left in between. The CDR3 extends over 13 amino acids. The CDR3 loop reads CASSQEGVDTQYF. The CDR3 nucleotides read TGTGCCAGCAGCCAAGAAGGGGTGGATACGCAGTATTTT.

The genes are TRBV12-3 or TRBV12-4 and TRBJ1-1, with TRBD1 as a possible D gene (5 bases). Trimming took 6 bases from V and 5 from J, leaving 19 bases between them. The CDR3 totals 15 residues. CDR3 sequence reads: CASRPARGGGTEAFF. The CDR3 DNA sequence: TGTGCCAGCAGACCGGCGCGGGGCGGTGGGACTGAAGCTTTCTTT.

This clonotype was counted between two and nine times. This may arise from a read error, as a much more abundant clone is one base away. The J gene is TRBJ2-3, the V gene TRBV27; D is ambiguous. This CDR3 has 12 amino acids. The V gene lost 5 bases and the J gene lost 2 bases, with 5 bases spanning the gap. Germline values: CDR1 MNHEY, CDR2 SMNVEV (reference sequence). The CDR3 sequence is CASSTNTDTQYF. DNA for the CDR3: TGTGCCAGCAGTACTAACACAGATACGCAGTATTTT.

In its sample, this clonotype was seen a few times. This chain links TRBV3-1 with TRBJ1-2; D might be TRBD1 (5 bases). Germline lookup yields CDR1 LGHDT and CDR2 YNNKEL (reference sequence). The length of the CDR3 is 12 residues. The ends were cut back, 6 bases at V and 2 bases at J, with 7 bases in the middle. The CDR3 reads CASSRQNYGYTF. In DNA form, the CDR3 reads TGTGCCAGCAGTCGACAGAACTATGGCTACACCTTC. Full variable domain (missing parts from reference TRBV3-1 and TRBJ1-2): DTAVSQTPKYLVTQMGNDKSIKCEQNLGHDTMYWYKQDSKKFLKIMFSYNNKELIINETVPNRFSPKSPDKAHLNLHINSLELGDSAVYFCASSRQNYGYTFGSGTRLTVV.

The chain is built from TRBV19 and TRBJ2-1, with a possible D match to TRBD1 (7 bases). V was trimmed by 7 bases and J by 5 bases, leaving 18 bases between them. CDR3 length: 15 residues. The V gene's germline CDR1 is LNHDA and CDR2 SQIVND (reference sequence). As DNA, the CDR3 is TGTGCCAGTATCCCACCAGGCAGGGGGGACAATGAGCAGTTCTTC. This sequence encodes CASIPPGRGDNEQFF.

This clonotype was observed at least ten times. The chain combines TRBV6-2 or TRBV6-3 with TRBJ2-3, with D uncertain. Germline V CDR1 and CDR2: MNHEY, SVGEGT. Trimming took 6 bases from V and 2 from J, leaving 21 bases between them. The CDR3 is 17 residues long. The CDR3, as DNA: TGTGCCAGCAGGGGCTCTGGGCCACCCCTTCTCACAGATACGCAGTATTTT. Amino acid sequence: CASRGSGPPLLTDTQYF.

CDR3 residues: CASSPKAGGETQYF. The CDR3 nucleotides read TGTGCCAGCAGCCCGAAAGCAGGGGGAGAGACCCAGTACTTC. This rearrangement joins TRBV7-9 to TRBJ2-5, with 7 bases identical to TRBD1. The CDR3 consists of 14 residues. Germline CDR1 is SEHNR and CDR2 is FQNEAQ (reference sequence). Trimming cost V 5 bases and J 4 bases; bases outside gene matches: 7.

This clonotype was found a few times. The V gene is TRBV27, the J gene TRBJ1-1; 7 bases are a match to TRBD1. The germline V gene has CDR1 MNHEY and CDR2 SMNVEV (reference sequence). J was trimmed by 4 bases and V by 0 bases; bases with no gene match: 8. The CDR3 consists of 16 residues. CDR3: CASSLSFRQGFTEAFF. The DNA for the CDR3 is TGTGCCAGCAGTTTATCTTTCCGACAGGGTTTCACTGAAGCTTTCTTT.

This clonotype was counted ten times or more. V and J are TRBV12-3 or TRBV12-4 and TRBJ1-2, with a tentative D call TRBD1 (5 bases). There are 14 residues in the CDR3. V lost 6 bases and J 4 bases, leaving 15 bases between the germline ends. The CDR3 is CASREGRISYGYTF. In nucleotides, the CDR3 is TGTGCCAGCAGGGAGGGACGGATTAGCTATGGCTACACCTTC.

The table lists this clonotype with a few counts. The chain recombines TRBV10-3 with TRBJ2-1, with TRBD1 matching 7 bases. V shed 10 bases, J shed 8 bases, and the junction held 14 bases outside the gene matches. Germline V lookup: CDR1 ENHRY, CDR2 SYGVKD. This CDR3 is 14 amino acids long. The CDR3 here is CATSMTGLGDEQFF. The CDR3 DNA is TGTGCCACCAGCATGACAGGGCTTGGCGATGAGCAGTTCTTC.

This chain uses TRBV27 with TRBJ1-4, with D possibly TRBD1 on 5 matching bases. The length of the CDR3 is 15 residues. From germline, CDR1 is MNHEY and CDR2 SMNVEV (reference sequence). V was shortened by 6 bases and J by 3 bases, with 14 bases between the two germline ends. CDR3 in amino acids: CASSRNGGANEKLFF. CDR3 in DNA: TGTGCCAGCAGCCGCAATGGGGGGGCTAATGAAAAACTGTTTTTT.

This clonotype was seen only a few times. V usage is TRBV9 and J usage is TRBJ2-7, with D perhaps matching TRBD1 (6 bases). Between the trimmed V and J ends, which lost 2 bases and 3 bases, there was a span of 15 bases. This CDR3 spans 15 amino acids. CDR1 is SGDLS and CDR2 is YYNGEE in the germline V gene. The CDR3 nucleotides read TGTGCCAGCAGCGTGGGACCGATGACAGGCTACGAGCAGTACTTC. Translation: CASSVGPMTGYEQYF.

This clonotype was counted between two and nine times. This chain uses TRBV14 with TRBJ1-5; 10 bases fit TRBD1. This CDR3 has 19 residues. J lost 5 bases, V lost 2 bases, and 15 bases had no gene match. The V gene's germline CDR1 is SGHDN and CDR2 FVKESK. CDR3 sequence reads: CASSQRGARTGGYDQPQHF. In DNA form, the CDR3 reads TGTGCCAGCAGCCAAAGGGGCGCCCGGACAGGGGGATATGATCAGCCCCAGCATTTT.

The chain combines TRBV6-1 with TRBJ2-3, with TRBD2 matching 10 bases. Per the germline V gene, CDR1 is MNHNS and CDR2 is SASEGT. The CDR3 has 16 amino acids. J was trimmed by 2 bases and V by 5 bases; bases with no gene match: 7. CDR3 amino acids: CASSSEAGGPTDTQYF. DNA of the CDR3: TGTGCCAGCAGTTCCGAAGCGGGGGGGCCCACAGATACGCAGTATTTT.

This clonotype was picked up a small number of times. V is TRBV29-1 and J is TRBJ2-1; 8 bases are shared with TRBD1. Trimming removed 4 bases from V and 5 bases from J; junction bases left unmatched: 4. This CDR3 has 13 residues. CDR1 and CDR2 (germline): SQVTM, ANQGSEA. The CDR3 protein is CSVAGQGNNEQFF. The CDR3 nucleotides are TGCAGCGTTGCCGGACAGGGTAACAATGAGCAGTTCTTC.

A few counts support this clonotype. The rearrangement links TRBV10-2 to TRBJ1-3; no definite D call. Germline V lookup: CDR1 WSHSY, CDR2 SAAADI. Trimming shortened V by 3 bases and J by 0 bases, and 6 bases separated the two germline ends. The CDR3 contains 14 residues. In nucleotides, the CDR3 is TGCGCCAGCAGTGACGTGGGCTCTGGAAACACCATATATTTT. Protein: CASSDVGSGNTIYF.

This clonotype was recorded many times. The chain employs TRBV6-5 and TRBJ1-4, with D hard to call. The CDR3 totals 17 residues. Trimming cost V 0 bases and J 5 bases, with 16 bases left between them. CDR1 is MNHEY, CDR2 SVGAGI, per germline. CDR3 nucleotides: TGTGCCAGCAGTTACTCGGATGGACTCATAAGAAATGAAAAACTGTTTTTT. Translated, it gives CASSYSDGLIRNEKLFF.

The table lists this clonotype with many counts. The rearrangement uses TRBV10-3 and TRBJ1-5, with a tentative D call TRBD1 (6 bases). The germline gives CDR1 ENHRY, CDR2 SYGVKD. Trimming removed 2 bases from V and 2 bases from J, with 10 bases in between. The CDR3 runs 15 residues. CDR3 nucleotide sequence: TGTGCCATCAGTGAGGGGGGGGGCGGCAATCAGCCCCAGCATTTT. Translation: CAISEGGGGNQPQHF.

Notes on this clonotype: At one end, the junction sequence differs from germline, possibly due to a read error. The chain combines TRBV3-1 with TRBJ2-7; 12 positions agree with TRBD2. The CDR3 spans 13 residues. The V gene's germline CDR1 is LGHDT and CDR2 YNNKEL (reference sequence). The CDR3 bases are TGTGCCAGCAGCTTCCGTACTAGCGGGGGGCTGTGCTTC. Translated: CASSFRTSGGLCF.

This clonotype was seen a few times. The chain couples TRBV20-1 to TRBJ2-3; 7 positions match TRBD1. The V segment lost 7 bases and the J segment 4 bases; nucleotides outside the gene matches: 8. Germline CDR1 reads DFQATT; CDR2 reads SNEGSKA (reference sequence). CDR3 length: 13 residues. CDR3 region: CSVLSQGADTQYF. CDR3 DNA: TGCAGTGTTCTTTCCCAGGGGGCAGATACGCAGTATTTT.

This clonotype was observed many times. This sequence joins TRBV29-1 and TRBJ1-1; D is uncertain. The CDR3 contains 12 residues. Germline V gene lookup returns CDR1 SQVTM and CDR2 ANQGSEA. The V end was cut by 7 bases, the J end by 0 bases, with 9 bases between. The CDR3 sequence: CSAFYVNTEAFF. In DNA, the CDR3 is TGCAGCGCTTTTTACGTGAACACTGAAGCTTTCTTT.

This clonotype was observed many times. The chain uses TRBV7-9 and TRBJ2-2, with D unclear. This CDR3 region has 14 residues. V shed 7 bases and J shed 3 bases, with 12 bases lying between them. Germline V gene sequence: CDR1 SEHNR, CDR2 FQNEAQ (reference sequence). The CDR3 DNA reads TGTGCCAGCACCCTAACGTTGGACACCGGGGAGCTGTTTTTT. It is translated as CASTLTLDTGELFF.

The rearrangement joins TRBV27 to TRBJ1-5; D may be TRBD1 (5 bases). The germline V gene encodes CDR1 MNHEY and CDR2 SMNVEV (reference sequence). The CDR3 runs to 13 residues. V dropped 5 bases and J dropped 7 bases, with 12 bases sitting between them. DNA of the CDR3: TGTGCCAGCAGTCCTACAGGTAGACAGCCCCAGCATTTT. Translation gives CASSPTGRQPQHF.